The 30 T cell receptor beta chains below all came from one sample that was sequenced in a study of blood T cell repertoires in COVID-19. Generated by immunoSEQ multiplex PCR, the TCRdb table keeps only in-frame clones and is missing some. The sample carries about 300,000 clones, 89% recorded once. Material: peripheral blood. The receptors originated from a woman younger than 45 with COVID-19, enrolled during active disease.

The rearrangement uses TRBV28 and TRBJ1-5; D is unresolved. The CDR3 length is 13 residues. Germline V gene data show CDR1 as MDHEN and CDR2 as SYDVKM. V lost 3 bases and J 5 bases, leaving 8 bases between the germline ends. The CDR3 loop reads CASSLIGYQPQHF. The DNA of the CDR3 is TGTGCCAGCAGTTTGATCGGGTATCAGCCCCAGCATTTT.

This chain joins TRBV28 and TRBJ1-5; D gene unclear. Germline V gene lookup returns CDR1 MDHEN and CDR2 SYDVKM. Trimming stripped 6 bases from V and 3 bases from J, with 9 bases between. The CDR3 has 13 residues. CDR3 in amino acids: CASSPRLNQPQHF. The CDR3 nucleotides are TGTGCCAGCAGCCCGCGTCTCAATCAGCCCCAGCATTTT. The variable domain in full, with the rest retrieved from reference TRBV28 and TRBJ1-5, is DVKVTQSSRYLVKRTGEKVFLECVQDMDHENMFWYRQDPGLGLRLIYFSYDVKMKEKGDIPEGYSVSREKKERFSLILESASTNQTSMYLCASSPRLNQPQHFGDGTRLSIL.

The chain couples TRBV29-1 to TRBJ1-3; no reliable D call. This CDR3 comprises 12 residues. Between the trimmed V and J ends, which lost 4 bases and 4 bases, there was a span of 8 bases. Germline CDR1 reads SQVTM; CDR2 reads ANQGSEA. The CDR3 loop is CSVGVRGNTIYF. CDR3 nucleotides: TGCAGCGTTGGCGTGCGGGGAAACACCATATATTTT.

The chain combines TRBV4-3 with TRBJ1-2, with TRBD1 matching over 8 bases. The CDR3 runs to 16 residues. Germline V gene sequence: CDR1 LGHNA, CDR2 YSLEER. The V and J ends lost 0 bases and 7 bases, in that order; junction bases with no gene match: 10. The CDR3 DNA reads TGCGCCAGCAGCCAAGACTCGAGGACAGGGTCCGGTGGCTACACCTTC. This sequence encodes CASSQDSRTGSGGYTF.

The rearrangement joins TRBV6-5 to TRBJ1-4, with TRBD1 as a possible D gene (5 bases). V shed 1 base and J shed 4 bases, with 10 bases lying between them. The CDR3 loop spans 15 amino acids. Germline loops: CDR1 MNHEY, CDR2 SVGAGI. For the CDR3, the DNA is TGTGCCAGCAGTTACTTCGGGGGGAGTAATGAAAAACTGTTTTTT. As protein: CASSYFGGSNEKLFF.

Written as DNA, the CDR3 is TGCGCCAGCAGCTTGGCCGAGACAGACATATATGCCGTCTATGGCTACACCTTC. The encoded protein is CASSLAETDIYAVYGYTF. The chain joins TRBV5-1 to TRBJ1-2; D may be TRBD1 (5 bases). Trimming took 0 bases from V and 4 from J, leaving 22 bases between them. The CDR3 sequence is 18 residues long. The V gene's germline CDR1 is SGHRS and CDR2 YFSETQ.

The gene calls are TRBV9 and TRBJ1-1; D call uncertain. This CDR3 is 13 amino acids long. Germline CDR1 and CDR2: SGDLS and YYNGEE. V was pared by 6 bases and J by 4 bases, with 13 bases between. Here the CDR3 reads CASTPRGGTEAFF. The CDR3 DNA follows: TGTGCCAGCACCCCTAGAGGTGGCACTGAAGCTTTCTTT.

This sequence joins TRBV29-1 and TRBJ2-3; 8 positions match TRBD1. Germline-derived CDR1 and CDR2 are SQVTM and ANQGSEA. This CDR3 has 15 amino acids. V was clipped by 1 base and J by 5 bases; unmatched bases: 8. CDR3 nucleotide sequence: TGCAGCGTTGAAGGGGCAGGGGGCGAAATAGATACGCAGTATTTT. Translation: CSVEGAGGEIDTQYF.

V and J are TRBV4-2 and TRBJ2-2; a possible D gene is TRBD1 (6 bases). From germline, CDR1 is LGHNA and CDR2 YNFKEQ. The CDR3 extends over 14 amino acids. V lost 3 bases to trimming and J lost 3 bases, with 8 bases between them. The DNA of the CDR3 is TGTGCCAGCAGCCAGGGACAATACACCGGGGAGCTGTTTTTT. Amino acid sequence: CASSQGQYTGELFF.

The V gene is TRBV19, the J gene TRBJ1-2; D is uncertain. V was pared by 3 bases and J by 6 bases, with 8 bases between. This CDR3 region has 12 residues. Per the germline V gene, CDR1 is LNHDA and CDR2 is SQIVND (reference sequence). The CDR3 nucleotides are TGTGCCAGTAGTATTAGCTGGAATGGCTACACCTTC. It is translated as CASSISWNGYTF. Based on the CDR3 plus reference TRBV19 and TRBJ1-2, the full variable domain is DGGITQSPKYLFRKEGQNVTLSCEQNLNHDAMYWYRQDPGQGLRLIYYSQIVNDFQKGDIAEGYSVSREKKESFPLTVTSAQKNPTAFYLCASSISWNGYTFGSGTRLTVV.

The chain combines TRBV6-5 with TRBJ2-3; D not certain. Trimming shortened V by 6 bases and J by 5 bases, and 12 bases separated the two germline ends. Germline V gene sequence: CDR1 MNHEY, CDR2 SVGAGI. This CDR3 has 13 amino acids. CDR3: CASSPLGEDTQYF. The CDR3 nucleotides read TGTGCCAGCAGCCCCCTAGGAGAAGATACGCAGTATTTT.

The chain is built from TRBV23-1 and TRBJ1-2, with 10 bases fitting TRBD1. TRBV23-1 is reported as an ORF; its role is uncertain. This CDR3 is built from 15 residues. V dropped 4 bases and J dropped 7; count of bases not matched to a gene: 9. This chain's CDR3 is CASSRRQGAMSGYTF. The DNA of the CDR3 is TGCGCCAGCAGTCGAAGACAGGGGGCCATGTCTGGCTACACCTTC.

This chain uses TRBV28 with TRBJ2-7; D might be TRBD2 (5 bases). The CDR3 contains 14 residues. V gave up 5 bases and J gave up 0 bases, with 11 bases separating them. Germline CDR1 is MDHEN and CDR2 is SYDVKM. The CDR3 DNA sequence: TGTGCCAGCAGTCCAGGACTGAGCTCCTACGAGCAGTACGTC. This sequence encodes CASSPGLSSYEQYV.

The chain is built from TRBV27 and TRBJ1-1; 8 nucleotides line up with TRBD1. The V segment lost 0 bases and the J segment 1 base; nucleotides outside the gene matches: 16. The CDR3 runs to 20 residues. The germline gives CDR1 MNHEY, CDR2 SMNVEV (reference sequence). As DNA, the CDR3 is TGTGCCAGCAGTTTATCTGCAGGACAGGGAGTTTTAGGGCAGAACACTGAAGCTTTCTTT. This translates into CASSLSAGQGVLGQNTEAFF.

The V and J genes are TRBV18 and TRBJ1-5; no clear D. V shed 1 base and J shed 7 bases, with 11 bases lying between them. Germline CDR1 KGHSH, CDR2 LQKENI. This CDR3 comprises 14 residues. The CDR3, as DNA: TGTGCCAGCTCACCACTGAGGGCGGAGCAGCCCCAGCATTTT. It is translated as CASSPLRAEQPQHF. Drawing the rest from reference TRBV18 and TRBJ1-5, the complete variable domain is NAGVMQNPRHLVRRRGQEARLRCSPMKGHSHVYWYRQLPEEGLKFMVYLQKENIIDESGMPKERFSAEFPKEGPSILRIQQVVRGDSAAYFCASSPLRAEQPQHFGDGTRLSIL.

The genes are TRBV2 and TRBJ2-2, with D possibly TRBD1 on 6 matching bases. This CDR3 comprises 13 residues. Trimming pared 5 bases from V and 6 bases from J, leaving 10 bases between. CDR1 SNHLY and CDR2 FYNNEI come from the germline V gene. CDR3 amino acids: CASSYGQPGELFF. CDR3 nucleotides: TGTGCCAGCAGTTACGGACAGCCCGGGGAGCTGTTTTTT.

V usage is TRBV19 and J usage is TRBJ1-5, with D possibly matching TRBD1 (5 bases). There are 13 residues in the CDR3. Trimming removed 10 bases from V and 3 bases from J, with 13 bases in between. Germline values: CDR1 LNHDA, CDR2 SQIVND (reference sequence). In DNA, the CDR3 is TGTGCCACTCAGGGCAGACTCAATCAGCCCCAGCATTTT. This encodes CATQGRLNQPQHF.

V is TRBV7-9 and J is TRBJ1-6; D not certain. This CDR3 comprises 15 residues. The V gene lost 3 bases and the J gene lost 7 bases, with 13 bases spanning the gap. CDR1 is SEHNR, CDR2 FQNEAQ, per germline (reference sequence). DNA for the CDR3: TGTGCCAGCAGCTTGGTTCCTAACGGGAATTCACCCCTCCACTTT. As protein: CASSLVPNGNSPLHF.

In the case of this clone: The identical CDR3 is also encoded by other nucleotide sequences in the sample. The chain is built from TRBV24-1 and TRBJ1-5, with a weak D call TRBD1 (6 bases). With 5 bases removed from V and 6 bases from J, the gap between germline ends came to 10 bases. The CDR3 runs 13 residues. Germline assignment: CDR1 KGHDR and CDR2 SFDVKD. The CDR3 reads CATSGGGPQPQHF. The CDR3 bases are TGTGCCACCAGTGGCGGGGGCCCTCAGCCCCAGCATTTT.

The rearrangement joins TRBV7-2 to TRBJ2-7, with D uncertain. CDR3 length equals 14 residues. V lost 0 bases, J lost 3 bases, and 9 bases lay in between. From germline, CDR1 is SGHTA and CDR2 FQGNSA. The CDR3: CASSLALTDYEQYF. DNA of the CDR3: TGTGCCAGCAGCTTAGCGTTAACAGACTACGAGCAGTACTTC.

The rearrangement uses TRBV5-1 and TRBJ1-5; tentatively, D is TRBD1 (6 bases). This CDR3 is 15 amino acids long. Trimming took 4 bases from V and 0 from J, leaving 11 bases between them. Germline values: CDR1 SGHRS, CDR2 YFSETQ. The CDR3 bases are TGCGCCAGCAGCGAAGGGGGGGATAGCAATCAGCCCCAGCATTTT. Its protein product is CASSEGGDSNQPQHF. Supplemented by reference TRBV5-1 and TRBJ1-5, the full variable domain reads KAGVTQTPRYLIKTRGQQVTLSCSPISGHRSVSWYQQTPGQGLQFLFEYFSETQRNKGNFPGRFSGRQFSNSRSEMNVSTLELGDSALYLCASSEGGDSNQPQHFGDGTRLSIL.

This clone was counted many times. Other DNA sequences of this sample code for an identical CDR3. This sequence joins TRBV6-1 and TRBJ1-1; TRBD1 matches 10 bases. Trimming at V came to 1 base and at J to 4 bases, leaving 0 bases not matched to a gene. Germline lookup yields CDR1 MNHNS and CDR2 SASEGT. The CDR3 contains 14 residues. CDR3 in amino acids: CASSEGTGGTEAFF. In nucleotides, the CDR3 is TGTGCCAGCAGTGAAGGGACAGGGGGCACTGAAGCTTTCTTT.

The chain combines TRBV15 with TRBJ1-6; tentative D call: TRBD1 (5 bases). CDR3 size: 16 residues. Germline V gives CDR1 LNHNV, CDR2 YYDKDF (reference sequence). With 5 bases removed from V and 6 bases from J, the gap between germline ends came to 17 bases. This CDR3 is CATSSRGGRFNSPLHF. CDR3 DNA sequence: TGTGCCACCAGCTCCCGGGGGGGGAGGTTTAATTCACCCCTCCACTTT.

This clone is a singleton in its sample. V usage is TRBV5-4 and J usage is TRBJ1-2; D not certain. The V gene's germline CDR1 is SGHNT and CDR2 YYREEE (reference sequence). The V gene lost 4 bases and the J gene lost 5 bases, with 9 bases spanning the gap. The CDR3 spans 12 residues. This chain's CDR3 is CASSQDIYGYTF. DNA of the CDR3: TGTGCCAGCAGCCAAGACATATATGGCTACACCTTC.

This clone was found once. CDR3 in DNA: TGCGCCAGCAGCATAGGACAGGACTCCTACAATGAGCAGTTCTTC. Protein sequence: CASSIGQDSYNEQFF. The rearrangement joins TRBV5-1 to TRBJ2-1; 7 bases fit TRBD1. J gave up 0 bases and V 4 bases, and 4 bases lay outside the gene matches. There are 15 residues in the CDR3. Germline CDR1 SGHRS, CDR2 YFSETQ.

The rearrangement uses TRBV18 and TRBJ2-3, with 9 nucleotides matching TRBD2. The CDR3 contains 15 residues. Germline V CDR1 and CDR2: KGHSH, LQKENI. J gave up 2 bases and V 2 bases, and 2 bases lay outside the gene matches. In nucleotides, the CDR3 is TGTGCCAGCTCACCAAAGCGGGGGGTCACAGATACGCAGTATTTT. It codes for CASSPKRGVTDTQYF. Full variable domain (missing parts from reference TRBV18 and TRBJ2-3): NAGVMQNPRHLVRRRGQEARLRCSPMKGHSHVYWYRQLPEEGLKFMVYLQKENIIDESGMPKERFSAEFPKEGPSILRIQQVVRGDSAAYFCASSPKRGVTDTQYFGPGTRLTVL.

This CDR3 reads CASSSLPNRRSRGYTF. DNA of the CDR3: TGTGCCAGCAGCTCGTTGCCGAACAGGCGCTCTAGGGGCTACACCTTC. The V and J genes are TRBV7-9 and TRBJ1-2; maybe TRBD1 (5 bases). Germline values: CDR1 SEHNR, CDR2 FQNEAQ (reference sequence). V gave up 4 bases and J gave up 8 bases, with 23 bases separating them. The CDR3 spans 16 residues.

This clone was detected once. V usage is TRBV3-1 (or the pseudogene TRBV3-2) and J usage is TRBJ1-5; D gene ambiguous. V dropped 8 bases and J dropped 6 bases, with 8 bases sitting between them. The V gene's germline CDR1 is LGHDT and CDR2 YNNKEL (reference sequence). The CDR3 is 11 amino acids. CDR3 bases: TGTGCCAGCCGCCCGGGTCAGCCCCAGCATTTT. Its translation is CASRPGQPQHF.

The rearrangement links TRBV18 to TRBJ2-5; D is perhaps TRBD1 (6 bases). The length of the CDR3 is 13 residues. V lost 6 bases and J 2 bases, leaving 10 bases between the germline ends. Looked up from germline, CDR1 is KGHSH and CDR2 is LQKENI. The CDR3 protein is CASSTGIQETQYF. CDR3 DNA: TGTGCCAGCTCTACAGGGATACAAGAGACCCAGTACTTC. Full variable domain (outside the CDR3, taken from reference TRBV18 and TRBJ2-5): NAGVMQNPRHLVRRRGQEARLRCSPMKGHSHVYWYRQLPEEGLKFMVYLQKENIIDESGMPKERFSAEFPKEGPSILRIQQVVRGDSAAYFCASSTGIQETQYFGPGTRLLVL.

The chain carries TRBV7-2 and TRBJ1-2, with no clear D. The CDR3 covers 16 residues. Germline V lookup: CDR1 SGHTA, CDR2 FQGNSA. With 1 base removed from V and 3 bases from J, the gap between germline ends came to 15 bases. This CDR3 reads CASSLGGGISDYGYTF. In DNA, the CDR3 is TGTGCCAGCAGCTTAGGGGGAGGGATAAGTGACTATGGCTACACCTTC. The full variable domain, in which reference TRBV7-2 and TRBJ1-2 provide the parts outside the CDR3, is GAGVSQSPSNKVTEKGKDVELRCDPISGHTALYWYRQSLGQGLEFLIYFQGNSAPDKSGLPSDRFSAERTGGSVSTLTIQRTQQEDSAVYLCASSLGGGISDYGYTFGSGTRLTVV.